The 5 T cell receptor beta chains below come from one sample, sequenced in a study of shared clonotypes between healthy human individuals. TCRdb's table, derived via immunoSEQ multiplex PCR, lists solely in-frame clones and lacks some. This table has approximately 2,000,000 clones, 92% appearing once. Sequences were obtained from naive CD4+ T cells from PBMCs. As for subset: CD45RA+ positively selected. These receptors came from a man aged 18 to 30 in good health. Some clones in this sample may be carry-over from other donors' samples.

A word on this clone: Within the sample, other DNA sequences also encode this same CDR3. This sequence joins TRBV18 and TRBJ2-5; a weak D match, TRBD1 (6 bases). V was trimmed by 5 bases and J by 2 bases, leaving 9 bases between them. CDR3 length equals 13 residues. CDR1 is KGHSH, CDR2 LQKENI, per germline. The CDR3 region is CASSSGTQETQYF. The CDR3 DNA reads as TGTGCCAGCTCATCTGGGACACAAGAGACCCAGTACTTC.

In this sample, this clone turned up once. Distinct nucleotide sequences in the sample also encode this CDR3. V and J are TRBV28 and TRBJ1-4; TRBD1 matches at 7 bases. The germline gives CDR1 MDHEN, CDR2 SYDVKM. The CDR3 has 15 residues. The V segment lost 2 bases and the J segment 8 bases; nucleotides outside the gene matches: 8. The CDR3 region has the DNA TGTGCCAGCAGTTTAGGAGGGGCCAGGGGGGAAAAACTGTTTTTT. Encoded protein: CASSLGGARGEKLFF.

For the CDR3, the DNA is TGTGCCAGCACGGCAGGGACCTACAATGAGCAGTTCTTC. Its protein is CASTAGTYNEQFF. The V gene is TRBV5-4, the J gene TRBJ2-1; weak D call: TRBD1 (5 bases). The V and J ends lost 6 bases and 2 bases respectively, with 9 bases between them. The CDR3 has 13 amino acids. From germline, CDR1 is SGHNT and CDR2 YYREEE (reference sequence). The full variable domain, rest sourced from reference TRBV5-4 and TRBJ2-1, is ETGVTQSPTHLIKTRGQQVTLRCSSQSGHNTVSWYQQALGQGPQFIFQYYREEENGRGNFPPRFSGLQFPNYSSELNVNALELDDSALYLCASTAGTYNEQFFGPGTRLTVL.

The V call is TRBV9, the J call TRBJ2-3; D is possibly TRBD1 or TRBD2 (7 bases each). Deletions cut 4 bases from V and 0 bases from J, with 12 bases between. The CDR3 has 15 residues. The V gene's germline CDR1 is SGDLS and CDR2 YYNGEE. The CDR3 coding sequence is TGTGCCAGCAGCCGGGGGGACAGCAGCACAGATACGCAGTATTTT. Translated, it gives CASSRGDSSTDTQYF.

CDR3 in amino acids: CASHERADTQYF. The CDR3 nucleotides are TGTGCCAGCCATGAGCGTGCAGATACGCAGTATTTT. The chain carries TRBV27 and TRBJ2-3; D uncertain. This CDR3 is 12 amino acids long. The V end lost 8 bases, the J end lost 4 bases, and 10 bases lay between the germline ends. Germline values: CDR1 MNHEY, CDR2 SMNVEV (reference sequence).